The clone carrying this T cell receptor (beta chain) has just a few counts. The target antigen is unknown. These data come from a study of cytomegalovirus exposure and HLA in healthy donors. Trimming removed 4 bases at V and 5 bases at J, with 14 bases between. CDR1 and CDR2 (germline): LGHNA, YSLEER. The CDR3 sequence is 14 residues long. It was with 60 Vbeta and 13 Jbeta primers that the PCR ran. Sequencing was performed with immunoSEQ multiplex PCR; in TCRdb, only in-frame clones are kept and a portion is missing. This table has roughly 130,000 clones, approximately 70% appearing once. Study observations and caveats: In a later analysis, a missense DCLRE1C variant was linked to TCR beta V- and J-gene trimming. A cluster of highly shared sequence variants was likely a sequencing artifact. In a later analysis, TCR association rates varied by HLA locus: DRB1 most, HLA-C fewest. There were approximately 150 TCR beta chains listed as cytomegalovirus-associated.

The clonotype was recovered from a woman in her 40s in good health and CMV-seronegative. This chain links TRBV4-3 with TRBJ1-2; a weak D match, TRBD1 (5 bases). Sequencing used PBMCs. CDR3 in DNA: TGCGCCAGCAGCCCCAAACAGGCCTCATATGGCTACACCTTC. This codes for CASSPKQASYGYTF.